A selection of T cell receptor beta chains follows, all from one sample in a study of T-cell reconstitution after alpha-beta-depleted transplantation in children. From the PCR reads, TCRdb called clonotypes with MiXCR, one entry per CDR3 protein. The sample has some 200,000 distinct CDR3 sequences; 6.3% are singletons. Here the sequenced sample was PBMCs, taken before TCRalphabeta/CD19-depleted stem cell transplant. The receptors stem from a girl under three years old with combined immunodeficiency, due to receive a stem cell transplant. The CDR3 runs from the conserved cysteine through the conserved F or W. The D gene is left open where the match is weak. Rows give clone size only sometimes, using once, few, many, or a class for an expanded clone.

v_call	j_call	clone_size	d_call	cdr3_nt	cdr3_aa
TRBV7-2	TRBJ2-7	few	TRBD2	TGTGCCAGCAGCCCAGCTAGCGGGAGTCTCTACGAGCAGTACTTC	CASSPASGSLYEQYF
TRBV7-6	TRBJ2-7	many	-	TGTGCCAGCAGCTTATTGTACGGGGGGACAGCCTACGAGCAGTACTTC	CASSLLYGGTAYEQYF
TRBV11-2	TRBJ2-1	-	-	TGTGCCAGCAGCTTAGTTGCGCCCCCAAGCTCCTACAATGAGCAGTTCTTC	CASSLVAPPSSYNEQFF
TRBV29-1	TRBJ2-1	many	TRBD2	TGCAGCGTTGAAGAAGTGGTCCTAGCGGGGGGCAATGAGCAGTTCTTC	CSVEEVVLAGGNEQFF
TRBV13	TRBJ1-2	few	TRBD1	TGTGCCAGCAGCTTAGAAGGGGGCGGCTACACCTTC	CASSLEGGGYTF
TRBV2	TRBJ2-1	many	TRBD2	TGTGCCAGTTTGCTTAGCGGGAGGGCCAGAGACAATGAGCAGTTCTTC	CASLLSGRARDNEQFF
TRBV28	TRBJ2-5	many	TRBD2	TGTGCCAGCAGTTTACGACTAGCGGGAAAAGAGACCCAGTACTTC	CASSLRLAGKETQYF
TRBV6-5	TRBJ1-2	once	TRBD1	TGTGCCAGCAGTTACGGGGACAGCTTCTATGGCTACACCTTC	CASSYGDSFYGYTF
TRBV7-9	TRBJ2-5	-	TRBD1	TGTGTATACGAGGACAGGGATAGCCCCCAAGAGACCCAGTACTTC	CVYEDRDSPQETQYF
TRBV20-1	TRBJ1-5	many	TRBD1	TGCAGTGCTAGATGGGGACAGGGGCTATCCCAGCATTTT	CSARWGQGLSQHF
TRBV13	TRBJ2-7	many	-	TGTGCCAGCAGCTTAGCTCTGGGACCCACCGAGCAGTACTTC	CASSLALGPTEQYF
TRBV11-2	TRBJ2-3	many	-	TGTGCCAGCAGCTTACAACCCGGGGACAGCACAGATACGCAGTATTTT	CASSLQPGDSTDTQYF